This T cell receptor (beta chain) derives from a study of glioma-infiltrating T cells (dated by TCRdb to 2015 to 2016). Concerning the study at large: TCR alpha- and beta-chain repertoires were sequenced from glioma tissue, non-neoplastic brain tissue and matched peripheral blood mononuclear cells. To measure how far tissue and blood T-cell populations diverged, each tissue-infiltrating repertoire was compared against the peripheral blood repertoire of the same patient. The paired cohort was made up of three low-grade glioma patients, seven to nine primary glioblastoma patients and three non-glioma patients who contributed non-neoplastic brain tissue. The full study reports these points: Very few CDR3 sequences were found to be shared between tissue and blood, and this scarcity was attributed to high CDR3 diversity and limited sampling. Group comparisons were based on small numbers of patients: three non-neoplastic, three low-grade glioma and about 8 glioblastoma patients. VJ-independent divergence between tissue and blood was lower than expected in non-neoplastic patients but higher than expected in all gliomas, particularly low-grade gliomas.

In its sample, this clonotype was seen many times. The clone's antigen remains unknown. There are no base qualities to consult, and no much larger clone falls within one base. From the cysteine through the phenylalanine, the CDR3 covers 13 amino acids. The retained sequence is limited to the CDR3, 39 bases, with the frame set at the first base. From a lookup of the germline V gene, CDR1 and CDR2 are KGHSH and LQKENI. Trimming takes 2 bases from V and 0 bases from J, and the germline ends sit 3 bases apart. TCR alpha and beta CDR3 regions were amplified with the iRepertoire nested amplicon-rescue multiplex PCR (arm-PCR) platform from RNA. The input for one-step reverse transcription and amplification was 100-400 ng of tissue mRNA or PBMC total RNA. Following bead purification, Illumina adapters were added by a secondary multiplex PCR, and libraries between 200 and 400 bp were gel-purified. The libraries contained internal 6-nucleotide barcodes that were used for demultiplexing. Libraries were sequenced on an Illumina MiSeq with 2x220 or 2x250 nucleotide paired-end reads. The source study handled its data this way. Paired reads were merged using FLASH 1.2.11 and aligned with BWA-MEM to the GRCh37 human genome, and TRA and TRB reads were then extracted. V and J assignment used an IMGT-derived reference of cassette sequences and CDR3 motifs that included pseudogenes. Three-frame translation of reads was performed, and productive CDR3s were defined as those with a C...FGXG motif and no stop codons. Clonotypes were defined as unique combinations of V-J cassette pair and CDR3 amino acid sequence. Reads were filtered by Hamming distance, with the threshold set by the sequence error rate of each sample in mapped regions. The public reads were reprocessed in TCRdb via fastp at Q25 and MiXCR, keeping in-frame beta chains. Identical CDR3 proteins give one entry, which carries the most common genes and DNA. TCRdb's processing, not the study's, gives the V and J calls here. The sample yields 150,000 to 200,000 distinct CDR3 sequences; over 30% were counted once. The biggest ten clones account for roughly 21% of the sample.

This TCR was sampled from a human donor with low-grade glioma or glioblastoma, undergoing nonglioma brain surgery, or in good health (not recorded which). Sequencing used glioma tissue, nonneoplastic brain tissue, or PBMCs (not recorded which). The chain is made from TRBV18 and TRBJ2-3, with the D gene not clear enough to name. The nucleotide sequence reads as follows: TGTGCCAGCTCACCAGGAAGCACAGATACGCAGTATTTT. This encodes CASSPGSTDTQYF.